This T cell receptor beta chain was identified in a study of T cell repertoires in cytomegalovirus infection. As for the study in general: Matching HLA type, along with CMV infection, was indicated by public TCR beta signatures.

TCRdb passed the reads through MiXCR, listing each CDR3 protein once. The sample has more than 400,000 distinct CDR3 sequences, approximately 26% seen once. Regarding the study as a whole: Frequencies of public TCR beta families were cumulated, and this identified carriers of CMV plus the relevant HLA.

On this clonotype itself: Its target is unknown.

The origin of this receptor is a human donor in good health (CMV status not recorded). Some clones in this sample may be carry-over from other donors' samples. Specimen: PBMCs.

CDR3 DNA: TGTGCCAGCAGTCGTGTCACCTATAATTCACCCCTCCACTTT. Translating gives CASSRVTYNSPLHF. J is TRBJ1-6 and V is TRBV28; the D is unclear. The CDR3 extends over 14 amino acids. CDR1 MDHEN and CDR2 SYDVKM come from the germline V gene. The V and J ends lost 5 bases and 2 bases respectively, with 7 bases between them.